This TCR beta chain originates from a study of T cell clones after liver transplantation. Study-level background: Samples came from ITN030ST, which attempted immunosuppression withdrawal within 2 years of liver transplantation.

TCRdb keeps only in-frame clones here, not all; method: immunoSEQ multiplex PCR. The sample yields more than 95,000 clones, about 81% seen once. As concerns this clone: Antigen unknown.

Points from the study as a whole: A larger donor-reactive than third-party decline suggested partial antigen-specific deletion.

Trimming cost V 0 bases and J 8 bases, with 14 bases left between them. CDR1 and CDR2 (germline): SGHKS, YYEKEE (reference sequence). The CDR3 loop spans 14 amino acids. The receptor comes from a human donor who received a liver transplant. The V gene is TRBV5-5, the J gene TRBJ1-2; D is unresolved. Sequenced material: CD4+ T cells from blood, taken before liver transplant. CDR3 nucleotide sequence: TGTGCCAGCAGCTTGGAATTGACTAGTCGAGGCTACACCTTC. Translating it yields CASSLELTSRGYTF.